This T cell receptor (beta chain) was identified in a study of CXCR3-negative and CXCR3-positive naive CD8 T cells. This clonotype is deemed medium-sized by its frequency. UMI labels and 5' RACE were used to prepare the TRB cDNA libraries. TCRdb reprocessed the 5' RACE reads, with one entry per CDR3 protein and no DNA. This listing includes about 3,400 distinct CDR3 sequences. The length of the CDR3 is 14 residues. In germline, CDR1 is SQVTM, CDR2 ANQGSEA. The chain is built from TRBV29-1 and TRBJ1-1; without DNA, the TCRdb call of TRBD1 cannot be checked. This clonotype was obtained from a human donor in good health. Some clones in this sample may be carry-over from other donors' samples. Sequencing input: naive CXCR3- CD8+ T cells from blood. Noted subset: CD45RO-CCR7+CD27+CD95- naive CD8+ T cells lacking CXCR3 (TNR3-). CDR3: CSVELAGGYTEAFF.